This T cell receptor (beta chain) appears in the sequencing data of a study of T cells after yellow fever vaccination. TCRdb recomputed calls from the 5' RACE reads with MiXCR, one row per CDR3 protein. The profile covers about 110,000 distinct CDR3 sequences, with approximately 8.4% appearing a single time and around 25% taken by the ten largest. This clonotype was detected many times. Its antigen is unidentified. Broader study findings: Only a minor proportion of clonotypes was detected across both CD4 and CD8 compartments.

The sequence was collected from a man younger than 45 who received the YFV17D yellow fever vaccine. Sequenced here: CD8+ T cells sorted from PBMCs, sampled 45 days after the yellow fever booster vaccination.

CDR3 DNA: TGTGCCAGCAGTTTACTCGGGGGGGGTTTGGAGCAGTACTTC. Translating it yields CASSLLGGGLEQYF. V is TRBV12-3 or TRBV12-4 and J is TRBJ2-7; 8 bases fit TRBD2. The CDR3 has 14 amino acids. Trimming cost V 2 bases and J 7 bases; bases outside gene matches: 7.